A single sample is the source of the 27 T cell receptor beta chains below, sequenced in a study of T cell responses to AZD1222 COVID-19 vaccine. Sequencing used immunoSEQ multiplex PCR; TCRdb keeps in-frame clones, though not all of them. The sample has about 120,000 clones, almost 90% seen once. Sequencing used peripheral blood, obtained on day 0 of AZD1222 vaccination. These receptors all stem from an adult in good health.

The chain joins TRBV5-1 to TRBJ2-5; no definite D call. There are 12 residues in the CDR3. CDR1 SGHRS and CDR2 YFSETQ come from the germline V gene. Trimming stripped 1 base from V and 5 bases from J, with 6 bases between. CDR3 residues: CASSLIEETQYF. In DNA, the CDR3 is TGCGCCAGCAGCTTGATTGAGGAGACCCAGTACTTC.

This clone was detected once. The chain uses TRBV7-2 and TRBJ2-1; D perhaps matches TRBD1 (6 bases). Trimming removed 3 bases from V and 10 bases from J, with 13 bases in between. This CDR3 region has 13 residues. CDR1 and CDR2 from the germline V gene are SGHTA and FQGNSA. The CDR3 nucleotides are TGTGCCAGCAGCTTGTTACAGGGCGGCGAGCAGTTCTTC. Translating it yields CASSLLQGGEQFF.

This chain connects TRBV5-4 to TRBJ2-1, with D perhaps matching TRBD2 (6 bases). The CDR3 spans 16 residues. Between the trimmed V and J ends, which lost 0 bases and 6 bases, there was a span of 16 bases. The germline V gene encodes CDR1 SGHNT and CDR2 YYREEE (reference sequence). The CDR3 loop reads CASSLERGIPSNEQFF. For the CDR3, the DNA is TGTGCCAGCAGCTTGGAACGCGGGATCCCCTCCAATGAGCAGTTCTTC.

V usage is TRBV5-1 and J usage is TRBJ1-4; D unclear. The CDR3 totals 16 residues. V shed 3 bases and J shed 7 bases, with 19 bases lying between them. The germline gives CDR1 SGHRS, CDR2 YFSETQ. The CDR3 DNA sequence: TGCGCCAGCAGCTCGGCTCGACGGGGTCTTAGTGAAAAACTGTTTTTT. Its protein is CASSSARRGLSEKLFF.

This clone was observed a handful of times. The chain joins TRBV3-1 (or the pseudogene TRBV3-2) to TRBJ2-7, with TRBD2 identical over 14 bases. The V gene end was trimmed by 5 bases and the J gene end by 5 bases; junction bases not matched to a gene: 5. The CDR3 consists of 15 residues. Germline lookup yields CDR1 LGHDT and CDR2 YNNKEL (reference sequence). CDR3 in amino acids: CASSYRLAGGDEQYF. DNA for the CDR3: TGTGCCAGCAGCTATCGACTAGCGGGAGGGGACGAGCAGTACTTC.

This chain links TRBV19 with TRBJ1-5; D might be TRBD1 (6 bases). V gave up 7 bases and J gave up 4 bases, with 17 bases separating them. The CDR3 loop spans 15 amino acids. The germline gives CDR1 LNHDA, CDR2 SQIVND (reference sequence). This CDR3 is CASKGAPDRNQPQHF. CDR3 sequence (DNA): TGTGCCAGTAAAGGGGCTCCTGACAGGAATCAGCCCCAGCATTTT.

This sequence joins TRBV7-2 and TRBJ2-7; 7 nucleotides agree with TRBD1. V shed 7 bases and J 7 bases; nucleotides not matched to a gene: 13. CDR1 is SGHTA, CDR2 FQGNSA, per germline. The CDR3 is 14 amino acids. Written as DNA, the CDR3 is TGTGCCAGCACCCTAGGGGGCTTCGTAGGGGAGCAGTACTTC. Translating it yields CASTLGGFVGEQYF.

The chain couples TRBV18 to TRBJ2-2, with D maybe TRBD1 (5 bases). The CDR3 extends over 16 amino acids. V was clipped by 2 bases and J by 1 base, with 11 bases between them. CDR1 is KGHSH and CDR2 is LQKENI in the germline V gene. CDR3 region: CASSPYSGMNTGELFF. For the CDR3, the DNA is TGTGCCAGCTCACCATACTCAGGGATGAACACCGGGGAGCTGTTTTTT.

The chain has TRBV2 and TRBJ2-2; 10 nucleotides match TRBD1. Unmatched junction bases numbered 1, after V lost 6 bases and J lost 3 bases. Germline CDR1 and CDR2: SNHLY and FYNNEI. The CDR3 contains 14 residues. The CDR3 loop is CASRGQGYTGELFF. CDR3 in DNA: TGTGCCAGCAGGGGACAGGGGTACACCGGGGAGCTGTTTTTT.

CDR3 loop: CASSPGSYNEQFF. CDR3 bases: TGTGCCAGCAGTCCTGGGAGTTACAATGAGCAGTTCTTC. V gene TRBV7-3 combines with J gene TRBJ2-1; D may be TRBD2 (5 bases). Germline loops: CDR1 SGHTA, CDR2 FQGTGA. The CDR3 spans 13 residues. V lost 6 bases and J lost 4, with 10 bases in between.

This chain links TRBV27 with TRBJ2-1; perhaps TRBD2 as D (5 bases). Germline V lookup: CDR1 MNHEY, CDR2 SMNVEV (reference sequence). V was cut by 2 bases and J by 0 bases, with 5 bases left in between. The CDR3 is 14 residues long. CDR3 amino acids: CASSLSGSYNEQFF. CDR3 nucleotide sequence: TGTGCCAGCAGTTTAAGCGGCTCCTACAATGAGCAGTTCTTC.

J is TRBJ1-1 and V is TRBV7-2; no firm D call. Trimming cost V 3 bases and J 1 base, with 9 bases left between them. Per the germline V gene, CDR1 is SGHTA and CDR2 is FQGNSA. The CDR3 extends over 14 amino acids. CDR3 sequence: CASSFFDGNTEAFF. In DNA form, the CDR3 reads TGTGCCAGCAGCTTCTTCGACGGGAACACTGAAGCTTTCTTT.

This clone was observed a few times. The chain recombines TRBV7-9 with TRBJ1-5; D not resolved. This CDR3 spans 13 amino acids. CDR1 is SEHNR, CDR2 FQNEAQ, per germline (reference sequence). V was trimmed by 0 bases and J by 7 bases, leaving 7 bases between them. CDR3 in DNA: TGTGCCAGCAGCTTAGCCCAAGGCCAGCCCCAGCATTTT. The encoded protein is CASSLAQGQPQHF.

This chain joins TRBV5-5 and TRBJ1-4, with 11 positions matching TRBD1. Germline V gene lookup returns CDR1 SGHKS and CDR2 YYEKEE (reference sequence). This CDR3 is 16 amino acids long. V was clipped by 0 bases and J by 5 bases; unmatched bases: 3. The chain's CDR3 is CASSLGGTGGNEKLFF. As DNA, the CDR3 is TGTGCCAGCAGCTTGGGAGGGACAGGGGGGAATGAAAAACTGTTTTTT.

For the CDR3, the DNA is TGTGCCAGCAGCCTCCGACTAGCGGGGCTTTACAATGAGCAGTTCTTC. It is translated as CASSLRLAGLYNEQFF. The chain uses TRBV3-1 (or the pseudogene TRBV3-2) and TRBJ2-1, with 11 bases identical to TRBD2. Trimming took 4 bases from V and 4 from J; bases not matched to a gene: 6. CDR3 length equals 16 residues. CDR1 LGHDT and CDR2 YNNKEL come from the germline V gene (reference sequence).

V and J are TRBV7-3 and TRBJ1-1, with D unresolved. The CDR3 consists of 14 residues. The ends were cut back, 3 bases at V and 1 base at J, with 9 bases in the middle. The germline CDR1 and CDR2 sequences are SGHTA and FQGTGA. CDR3 bases: TGTGCCAGCAGCTTCGGATACCCGAACACTGAAGCTTTCTTT. Amino acid sequence: CASSFGYPNTEAFF.

V is TRBV5-1 and J is TRBJ2-5; 9 bases line up with TRBD2. The CDR3 totals 15 residues. Germline V lookup: CDR1 SGHRS, CDR2 YFSETQ. The V gene end was trimmed by 0 bases and the J gene end by 5 bases; junction bases not matched to a gene: 5. Here the CDR3 DNA reads TGCGCCAGCAGCTTGGAGGGACTAGCAGGGGAGACCCAGTACTTC. Amino acid sequence: CASSLEGLAGETQYF.

The CDR3 region is CASSPPYRGPVSGNTIYF. CDR3 nucleotide sequence: TGTGCCAGTAGTCCCCCATACAGGGGGCCCGTCTCTGGAAACACCATATATTTT. The genes are TRBV19 and TRBJ1-3; 9 positions match TRBD1. CDR1 LNHDA and CDR2 SQIVND come from the germline V gene (reference sequence). J was trimmed by 0 bases and V by 5 bases; bases with no gene match: 11. CDR3 length: 18 amino acids. The entire variable domain, with the rest obtained from reference TRBV19 and TRBJ1-3, is as follows: DGGITQSPKYLFRKEGQNVTLSCEQNLNHDAMYWYRQDPGQGLRLIYYSQIVNDFQKGDIAEGYSVSREKKESFPLTVTSAQKNPTAFYLCASSPPYRGPVSGNTIYFGEGSWLTVV.

This chain connects TRBV9 to TRBJ1-5; the D is unclear. The germline V gene has CDR1 SGDLS and CDR2 YYNGEE. CDR3 length equals 15 residues. V was shortened by 0 bases and J by 0 bases, with 7 bases between the two germline ends. CDR3 loop: CASSVEGNSNQPQHF. In nucleotides, the CDR3 is TGTGCCAGCAGCGTAGAGGGCAATAGCAATCAGCCCCAGCATTTT.

V and J are TRBV3-1 (or the pseudogene TRBV3-2) and TRBJ1-5; D unresolved. V was trimmed by 3 bases and J by 3 bases, leaving 9 bases between them. This CDR3 has 14 amino acids. In germline, CDR1 is LGHDT, CDR2 YNNKEL (reference sequence). CDR3 nucleotide sequence: TGTGCCAGCAGCCAGTCGGGGATCAATCAGCCCCAGCATTTT. It yields the protein CASSQSGINQPQHF.

The chain recombines TRBV6-2 or TRBV6-3 with TRBJ1-1; TRBD1 agrees at 8 bases. The CDR3 is 16 amino acids. Germline lookup yields CDR1 MNHEY and CDR2 SVGEGT. After removal of 2 bases from V and 0 bases from J, the junction contained 5 bases not matched to a gene. The CDR3 nucleotides are TGTGCCAGCAGTTACATTGGACAGGGACTGAACACTGAAGCTTTCTTT. This translates into CASSYIGQGLNTEAFF.

The chain employs TRBV5-6 and TRBJ1-6; 9 bases line up with TRBD1. CDR1 is SGHDT and CDR2 is YYEEEE in the germline V gene. This CDR3 has 16 residues. The V gene end was trimmed by 4 bases and the J gene end by 7 bases; junction bases not matched to a gene: 9. DNA for the CDR3: TGTGCCAGCAGCCGCACAGGGGGCGTATACAATTCACCCCTCCACTTT. As protein: CASSRTGGVYNSPLHF.

This rearrangement joins TRBV4-3 to TRBJ2-7; the match to TRBD2 covers 8 bases. In germline, CDR1 is LGHNA, CDR2 YSLEER. The CDR3 is 16 residues long. After removal of 0 bases from V and 3 bases from J, the junction contained 7 bases not matched to a gene. The CDR3 coding sequence is TGCGCCAGCAGCCAAGACGGAATAGCGGGGATCTACGAGCAGTACTTC. Encoded protein: CASSQDGIAGIYEQYF.

The chain joins TRBV6-5 to TRBJ1-1, with a tentative D call TRBD1 (5 bases). CDR1 and CDR2 from the germline V gene are MNHEY and SVGAGI. V was shortened by 11 bases and J by 1 base, with 14 bases between the two germline ends. This CDR3 is 13 amino acids long. The CDR3 loop is CASENQGNTEAFF. As DNA, the CDR3 is TGTGCCTCCGAAAATCAGGGGAACACTGAAGCTTTCTTT.

V usage is TRBV19 and J usage is TRBJ2-3; D is possibly TRBD1 or TRBD2 (5 bases each). Trimming took 4 bases from V and 5 from J, leaving 13 bases between them. This CDR3 contains 14 residues. Per the germline V gene, CDR1 is LNHDA and CDR2 is SQIVND (reference sequence). CDR3 region: CASSTSGTGDTQYF. DNA for the CDR3: TGTGCCAGTAGTACCAGCGGCACAGGAGATACGCAGTATTTT.

The genes are TRBV27 and TRBJ2-7; perhaps TRBD2 as D (6 bases). CDR1 MNHEY and CDR2 SMNVEV come from the germline V gene (reference sequence). The V end was cut by 3 bases, the J end by 2 bases, with 11 bases between. This CDR3 contains 14 residues. In DNA form, the CDR3 reads TGTGCCAGCAGTTTGGAGGGGACTGCCTACGAGCAGTACTTC. Encoded protein: CASSLEGTAYEQYF.

The V gene is TRBV4-1, the J gene TRBJ1-2; D not certain. V was pared by 1 base and J by 2 bases, with 5 bases between. CDR1 MGHRA and CDR2 YSYEKL come from the germline V gene. This CDR3 is built from 13 residues. The DNA of the CDR3 is TGCGCCAGCAGCCAAGTCATAAACTATGGCTACACCTTC. This sequence encodes CASSQVINYGYTF.